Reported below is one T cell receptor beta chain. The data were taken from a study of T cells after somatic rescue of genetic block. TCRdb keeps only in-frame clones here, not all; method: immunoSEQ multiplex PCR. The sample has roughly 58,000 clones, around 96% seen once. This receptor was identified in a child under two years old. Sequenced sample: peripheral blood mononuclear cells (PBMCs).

The CDR3 coding sequence is TGTGCCAGCAGGTTAGCGGTCATACCCACAGATACGCAGTATTTT. This encodes CASRLAVIPTDTQYF. V and J are TRBV6-4 and TRBJ2-3; D possibly corresponds to TRBD2 (6 bases). Trimming left V 6 bases short and J 2 bases short, with 15 bases between. CDR1 is MRHNA and CDR2 is SNTAGT in the germline V gene. The CDR3 extends over 15 amino acids.